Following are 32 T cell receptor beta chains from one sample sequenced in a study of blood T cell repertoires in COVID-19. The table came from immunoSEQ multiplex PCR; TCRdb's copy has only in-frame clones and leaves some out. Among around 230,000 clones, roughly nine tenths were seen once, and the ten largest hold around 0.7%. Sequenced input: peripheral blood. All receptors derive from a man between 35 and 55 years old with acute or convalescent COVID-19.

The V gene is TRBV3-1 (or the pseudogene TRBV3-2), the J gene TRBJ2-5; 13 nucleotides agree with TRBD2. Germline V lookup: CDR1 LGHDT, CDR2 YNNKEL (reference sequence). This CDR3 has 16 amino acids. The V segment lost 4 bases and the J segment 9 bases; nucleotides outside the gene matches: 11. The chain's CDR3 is CASSPTRTSGGGAQYF. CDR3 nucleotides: TGTGCCAGCAGCCCAACCCGGACTAGCGGGGGCGGGGCCCAGTACTTC.

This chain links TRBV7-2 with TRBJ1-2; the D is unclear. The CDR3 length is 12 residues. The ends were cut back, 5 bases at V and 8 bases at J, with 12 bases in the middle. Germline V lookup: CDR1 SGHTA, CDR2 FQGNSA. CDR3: CASSPSSLGYTF. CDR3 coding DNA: TGTGCCAGCAGCCCCTCTTCCTTAGGCTACACCTTC.

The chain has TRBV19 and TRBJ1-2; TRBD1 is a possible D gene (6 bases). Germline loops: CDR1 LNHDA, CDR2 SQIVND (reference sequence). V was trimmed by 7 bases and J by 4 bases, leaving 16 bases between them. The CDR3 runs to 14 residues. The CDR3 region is CASKGDNRFYGYTF. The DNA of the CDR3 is TGTGCCAGTAAGGGGGACAATCGATTCTATGGCTACACCTTC.

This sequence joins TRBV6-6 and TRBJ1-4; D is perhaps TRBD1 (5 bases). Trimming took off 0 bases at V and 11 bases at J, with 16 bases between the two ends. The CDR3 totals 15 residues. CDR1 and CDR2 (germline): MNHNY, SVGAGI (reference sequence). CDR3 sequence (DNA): TGTGCCAGCAGTTACTCCTTAGGGGCCGCGGGGAAACTGTTTTTT. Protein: CASSYSLGAAGKLFF.

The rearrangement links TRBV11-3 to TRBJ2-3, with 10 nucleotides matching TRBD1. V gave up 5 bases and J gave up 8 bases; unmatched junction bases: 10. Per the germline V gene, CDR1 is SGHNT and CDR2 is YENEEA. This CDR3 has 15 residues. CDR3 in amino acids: CASSPGTGVGGTQYF. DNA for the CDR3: TGTGCCAGCAGCCCGGGGACAGGGGTCGGGGGTACGCAGTATTTT. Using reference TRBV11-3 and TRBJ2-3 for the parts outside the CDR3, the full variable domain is EAGVVQSPRYKIIEKKQPVAFWCNPISGHNTLYWYLQNLGQGPELLIRYENEEAVDDSQLPKDRFSAERLKGVDSTLKIQPAELGDSAVYLCASSPGTGVGGTQYFGPGTRLTVL.

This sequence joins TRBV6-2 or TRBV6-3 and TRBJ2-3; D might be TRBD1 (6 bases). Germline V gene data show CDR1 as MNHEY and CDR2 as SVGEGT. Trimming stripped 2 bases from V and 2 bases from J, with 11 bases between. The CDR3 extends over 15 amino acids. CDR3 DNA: TGTGCCAGCAGTTACCTCGGGACAACCACAGATACGCAGTATTTT. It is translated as CASSYLGTTTDTQYF.

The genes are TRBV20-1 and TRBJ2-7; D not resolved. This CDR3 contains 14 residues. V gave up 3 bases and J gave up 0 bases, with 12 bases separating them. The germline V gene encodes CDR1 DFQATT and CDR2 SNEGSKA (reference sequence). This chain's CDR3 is CSASGSVNSYEQYF. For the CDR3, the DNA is TGCAGTGCTAGTGGTTCAGTTAACTCCTACGAGCAGTACTTC.

CDR3 sequence: CASSSRTSGVSDTQYF. In nucleotides, the CDR3 is TGTGCCAGCAGCTCCCGAACTAGCGGGGTATCAGATACGCAGTATTTT. The chain has TRBV5-6 and TRBJ2-3; 10 bases align to TRBD2. The germline gives CDR1 SGHDT, CDR2 YYEEEE. This CDR3 spans 16 amino acids. The junction had 8 bases not matched to a gene; V was cut back by 3 bases and J by 4 bases.

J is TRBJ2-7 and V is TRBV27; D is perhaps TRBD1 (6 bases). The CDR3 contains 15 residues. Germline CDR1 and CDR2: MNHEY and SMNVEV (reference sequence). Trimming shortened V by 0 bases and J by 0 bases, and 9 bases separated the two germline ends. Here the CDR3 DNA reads TGTGCCAGCAGTTTATCGGGGGCGCCCTCCTACGAGCAGTACTTC. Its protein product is CASSLSGAPSYEQYF.

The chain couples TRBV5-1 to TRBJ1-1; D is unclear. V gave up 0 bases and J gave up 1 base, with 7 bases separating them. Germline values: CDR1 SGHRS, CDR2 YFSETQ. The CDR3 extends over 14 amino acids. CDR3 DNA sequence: TGCGCCAGCAGCTTGGGGACTACGAACACTGAAGCTTTCTTT. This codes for CASSLGTTNTEAFF.

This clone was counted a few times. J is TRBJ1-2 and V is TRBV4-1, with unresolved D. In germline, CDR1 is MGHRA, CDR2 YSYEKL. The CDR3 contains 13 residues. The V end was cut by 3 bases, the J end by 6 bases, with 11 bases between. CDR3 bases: TGCGCCAGCAGCCATCAATTCACGGATGGCTACACCTTC. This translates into CASSHQFTDGYTF.

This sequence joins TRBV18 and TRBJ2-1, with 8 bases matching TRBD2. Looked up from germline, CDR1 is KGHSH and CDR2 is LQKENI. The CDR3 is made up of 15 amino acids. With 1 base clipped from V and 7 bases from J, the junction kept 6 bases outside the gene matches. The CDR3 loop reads CASSPLEAGANEQFF. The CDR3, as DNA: TGTGCCAGCTCACCACTCGAAGCGGGAGCTAATGAGCAGTTCTTC.

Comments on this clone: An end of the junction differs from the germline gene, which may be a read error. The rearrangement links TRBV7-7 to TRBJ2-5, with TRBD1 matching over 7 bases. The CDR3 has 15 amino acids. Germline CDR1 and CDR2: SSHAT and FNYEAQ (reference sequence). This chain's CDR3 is CASSLAGGVHETQYF. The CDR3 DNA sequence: TGTGCTAGCAGCTTAGCAGGGGGAGTTCACGAGACCCAGTACTTC.

The CDR3 nucleotides read TGTGCCAGCGGGAGCAGCGAAGCTTTCTTT. Protein sequence: CASGSSEAFF. The rearrangement links TRBV6-5 to TRBJ1-1; D call uncertain. Germline lookup yields CDR1 MNHEY and CDR2 SVGAGI. This CDR3 comprises 10 residues. V was clipped by 8 bases and J by 8 bases, with 9 bases between them.

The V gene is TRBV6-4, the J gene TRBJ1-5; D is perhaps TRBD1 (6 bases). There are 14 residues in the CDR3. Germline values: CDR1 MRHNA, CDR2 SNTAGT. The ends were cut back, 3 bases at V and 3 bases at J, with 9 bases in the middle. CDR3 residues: CASSESGANQPQHF. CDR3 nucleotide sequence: TGTGCCAGCAGTGAGTCAGGGGCCAATCAGCCCCAGCATTTT.

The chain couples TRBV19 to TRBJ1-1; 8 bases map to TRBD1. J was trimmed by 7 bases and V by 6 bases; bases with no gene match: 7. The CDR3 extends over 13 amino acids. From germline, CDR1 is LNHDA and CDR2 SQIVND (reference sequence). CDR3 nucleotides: TGTGCCAGTAGAAAAGGACAGGGTGGTGAAGCTTTCTTT. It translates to CASRKGQGGEAFF.

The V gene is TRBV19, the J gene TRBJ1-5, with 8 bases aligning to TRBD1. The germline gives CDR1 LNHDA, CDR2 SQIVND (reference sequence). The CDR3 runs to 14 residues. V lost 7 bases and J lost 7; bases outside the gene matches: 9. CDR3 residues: CASKGQGAFQPQHF. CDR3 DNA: TGTGCCAGTAAAGGCCAGGGGGCATTCCAGCCCCAGCATTTT.

The CDR3 region is CASSIRTGFRDSHGYTF. In nucleotides, the CDR3 is TGTGCCAGTAGTATACGCACCGGATTCCGGGACTCCCATGGCTACACCTTC. The chain recombines TRBV19 with TRBJ1-2; the D gene is possibly TRBD1 (5 bases). The V gene's germline CDR1 is LNHDA and CDR2 SQIVND (reference sequence). V lost 2 bases to trimming and J lost 6 bases, with 22 bases between them. CDR3 size: 17 residues.

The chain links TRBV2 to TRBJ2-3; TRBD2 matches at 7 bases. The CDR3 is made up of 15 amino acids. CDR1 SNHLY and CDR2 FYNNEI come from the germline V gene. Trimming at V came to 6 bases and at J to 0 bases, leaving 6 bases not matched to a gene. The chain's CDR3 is CASRQAGFSTDTQYF. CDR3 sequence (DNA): TGTGCCAGCAGACAAGCGGGATTTAGCACAGATACGCAGTATTTT.

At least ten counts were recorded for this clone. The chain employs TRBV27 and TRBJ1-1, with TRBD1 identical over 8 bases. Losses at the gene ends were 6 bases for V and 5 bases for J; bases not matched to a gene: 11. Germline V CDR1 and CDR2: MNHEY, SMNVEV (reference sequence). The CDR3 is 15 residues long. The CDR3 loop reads CASRDRVMLGTEAFF. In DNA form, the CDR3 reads TGTGCCAGCAGGGACAGGGTCATGTTGGGGACTGAAGCTTTCTTT.

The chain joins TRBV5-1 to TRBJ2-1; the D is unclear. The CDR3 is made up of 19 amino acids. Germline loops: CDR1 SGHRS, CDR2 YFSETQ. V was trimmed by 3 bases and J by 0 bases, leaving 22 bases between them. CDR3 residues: CASSSPLDTATSSYNEQFF. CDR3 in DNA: TGCGCCAGCAGCTCACCGCTCGACACAGCAACCAGCTCCTACAATGAGCAGTTCTTC.

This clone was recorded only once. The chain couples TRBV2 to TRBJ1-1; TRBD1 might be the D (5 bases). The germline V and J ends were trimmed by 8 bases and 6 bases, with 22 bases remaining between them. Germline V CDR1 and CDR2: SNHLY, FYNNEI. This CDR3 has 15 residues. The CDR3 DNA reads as TGTGCCAGCGACGGTAAGGGTCTGTCGGGGGCTGAAGCTTTCTTT. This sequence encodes CASDGKGLSGAEAFF. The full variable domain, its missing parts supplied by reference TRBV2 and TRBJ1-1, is EPEVTQTPSHQVTQMGQEVILRCVPISNHLYFYWYRQILGQKVEFLVSFYNNEISEKSEIFDDQFSVERPDGSNFTLKIRSTKLEDSAMYFCASDGKGLSGAEAFFGQGTRLTVV.

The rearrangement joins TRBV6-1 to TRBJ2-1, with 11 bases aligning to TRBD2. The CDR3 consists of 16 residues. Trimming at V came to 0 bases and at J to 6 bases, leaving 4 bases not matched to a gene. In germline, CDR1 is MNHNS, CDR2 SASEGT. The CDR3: CASSEASGGAVNEQFF. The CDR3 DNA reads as TGTGCCAGCAGTGAAGCTAGCGGGGGGGCCGTCAATGAGCAGTTCTTC.

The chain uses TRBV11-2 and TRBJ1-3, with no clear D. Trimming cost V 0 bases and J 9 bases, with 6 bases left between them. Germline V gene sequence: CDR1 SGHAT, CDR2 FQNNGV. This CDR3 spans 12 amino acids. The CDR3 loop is CASSLDLLTIYF. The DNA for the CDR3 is TGTGCCAGCAGCTTAGATCTCCTCACCATATATTTT. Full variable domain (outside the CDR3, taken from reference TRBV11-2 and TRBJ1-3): EAGVAQSPRYKIIEKRQSVAFWCNPISGHATLYWYQQILGQGPKLLIQFQNNGVVDDSQLPKDRFSAERLKGVDSTLKIQPAKLEDSAVYLCASSLDLLTIYFGEGSWLTVV.

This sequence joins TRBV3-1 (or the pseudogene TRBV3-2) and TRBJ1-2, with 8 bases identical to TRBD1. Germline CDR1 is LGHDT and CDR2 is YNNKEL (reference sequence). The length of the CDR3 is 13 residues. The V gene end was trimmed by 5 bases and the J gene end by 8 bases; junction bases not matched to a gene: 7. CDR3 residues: CASSVQGAQGYTF. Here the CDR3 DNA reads TGTGCCAGCAGCGTGCAGGGGGCGCAAGGCTACACCTTC.

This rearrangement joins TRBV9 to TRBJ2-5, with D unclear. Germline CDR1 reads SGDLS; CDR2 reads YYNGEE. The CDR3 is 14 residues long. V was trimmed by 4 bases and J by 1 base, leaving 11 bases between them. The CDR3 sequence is CASSPTVLQETQYF. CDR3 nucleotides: TGTGCCAGCAGCCCGACTGTCCTCCAAGAGACCCAGTACTTC.

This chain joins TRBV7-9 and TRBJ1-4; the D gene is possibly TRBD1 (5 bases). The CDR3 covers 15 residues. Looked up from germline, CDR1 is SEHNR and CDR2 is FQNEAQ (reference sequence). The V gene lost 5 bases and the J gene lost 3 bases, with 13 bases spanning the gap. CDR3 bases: TGTGCCAGCAGCCCAATGGGGGGGGCTAATGAAAAACTGTTTTTT. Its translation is CASSPMGGANEKLFF.

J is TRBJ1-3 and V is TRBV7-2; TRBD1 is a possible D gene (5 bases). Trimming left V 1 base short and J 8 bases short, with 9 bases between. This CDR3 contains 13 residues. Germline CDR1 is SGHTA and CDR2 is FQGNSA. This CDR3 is CASSLVWGDTIYF. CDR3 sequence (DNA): TGTGCCAGCAGCTTAGTGTGGGGGGACACCATATATTTT.

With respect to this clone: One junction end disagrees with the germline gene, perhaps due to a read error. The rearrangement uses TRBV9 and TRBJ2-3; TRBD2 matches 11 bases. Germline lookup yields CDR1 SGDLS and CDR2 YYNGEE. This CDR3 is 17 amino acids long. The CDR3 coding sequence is TGTGCTAGCAGCCTTCCTCAGGGACTAGCGGTTCAGGTTACGCAGTATTTT. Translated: CASSLPQGLAVQVTQYF.

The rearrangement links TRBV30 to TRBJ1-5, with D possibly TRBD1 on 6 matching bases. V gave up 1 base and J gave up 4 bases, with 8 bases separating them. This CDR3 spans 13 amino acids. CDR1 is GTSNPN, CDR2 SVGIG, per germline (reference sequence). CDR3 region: CAWSGQENQPQHF. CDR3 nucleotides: TGTGCCTGGAGTGGACAGGAGAATCAGCCCCAGCATTTT.

Written as DNA, the CDR3 is TGTGCCAGAAGCGGGACAGGGGGCGGCTACACCTTC. Residues: CARSGTGGGYTF. The rearrangement links TRBV5-3 to TRBJ1-2; 12 nucleotides line up with TRBD1. TRBV5-3 counts as an open reading frame of uncertain function. This CDR3 spans 12 amino acids. J gave up 8 bases and V 4 bases, and 0 bases lay outside the gene matches.

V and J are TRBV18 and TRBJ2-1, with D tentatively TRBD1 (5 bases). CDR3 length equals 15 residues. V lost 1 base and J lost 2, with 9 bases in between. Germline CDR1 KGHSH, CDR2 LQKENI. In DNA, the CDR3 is TGTGCCAGCTCACCACTTGACAGACCCTACAATGAGCAGTTCTTC. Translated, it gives CASSPLDRPYNEQFF.